The 15 T cell receptor beta chains presented below share a single source sample, sequenced in a study of blood T cell repertoires in COVID-19. Assay used: immunoSEQ multiplex PCR; TCRdb lists only in-frame clones, some missing. The data hold under 250,000 clones, with roughly nine tenths observed a single time. What was sequenced was PBMCs or T cells enriched from blood (not recorded which). Every receptor here comes from a woman between 25 and 40 years old with acute COVID-19.

The V call is TRBV7-9, the J call TRBJ1-1; 8 nucleotides agree with TRBD1. V gave up 5 bases and J gave up 3 bases; unmatched junction bases: 5. Germline V gene sequence: CDR1 SEHNR, CDR2 FQNEAQ (reference sequence). CDR3 length: 14 amino acids. CDR3 sequence: CASSEDRGYTEAFF. The CDR3 nucleotides read TGTGCCAGCAGCGAAGACAGGGGCTACACTGAAGCTTTCTTT.

The chain carries TRBV3-1 (or the pseudogene TRBV3-2) and TRBJ2-5; 12 bases match TRBD2. This CDR3 has 16 residues. The V and J ends lost 4 bases and 2 bases, in that order; junction bases with no gene match: 5. Germline lookup yields CDR1 LGHDT and CDR2 YNNKEL (reference sequence). Here the CDR3 reads CASSPTSGGLQETQYF. In nucleotides, the CDR3 is TGTGCCAGCAGCCCCACTAGCGGGGGGCTTCAAGAGACCCAGTACTTC.

The rearrangement joins TRBV6-5 to TRBJ2-7, with a possible D match to TRBD1 (6 bases). This CDR3 spans 16 amino acids. The V end was cut by 2 bases, the J end by 2 bases, with 16 bases between. Germline V CDR1 and CDR2: MNHEY, SVGAGI. This CDR3 is CASSYRGYGGAYEQYF. The CDR3 nucleotides are TGTGCCAGCAGTTACCGAGGGTATGGGGGCGCCTACGAGCAGTACTTC.

The table lists this clone with a count of one. The genes are TRBV3-1 (or the pseudogene TRBV3-2) and TRBJ2-7; 7 positions match TRBD1. Trimming removed 1 base from V and 5 bases from J; junction bases left unmatched: 5. Germline CDR1 reads LGHDT; CDR2 reads YNNKEL (reference sequence). The CDR3 is 14 residues long. CDR3 amino acids: CASSQGDSIHEQYF. The CDR3 DNA reads TGTGCCAGCAGCCAAGGGGACAGTATCCACGAGCAGTACTTC.

This chain's CDR3 is CASSFRGLHQPQHF. The CDR3 region has the DNA TGTGCCAGCAGCTTCCGAGGGTTGCATCAGCCCCAGCATTTT. V usage is TRBV5-6 and J usage is TRBJ1-5; the D is unclear. The CDR3 loop spans 14 amino acids. From germline, CDR1 is SGHDT and CDR2 YYEEEE. V was pared by 2 bases and J by 5 bases, with 11 bases between.

The chain recombines TRBV18 with TRBJ2-1; D is undetermined. CDR3 size: 13 residues. Looked up from germline, CDR1 is KGHSH and CDR2 is LQKENI. V was trimmed by 0 bases and J by 8 bases, leaving 8 bases between them. The CDR3 sequence is CASSPPQLYEQFF. The CDR3 DNA sequence: TGTGCCAGCTCACCACCACAGTTGTATGAGCAGTTCTTC.

The CDR3 DNA sequence: TGTGCCATCAGTTCGCCGGGACAGAAAGGTGAAAAACTGTTTTTT. Amino acids: CAISSPGQKGEKLFF. The chain joins TRBV10-3 to TRBJ1-4, with 7 positions matching TRBD1. This CDR3 has 15 amino acids. J gave up 7 bases and V 5 bases, and 10 bases lay outside the gene matches. From germline, CDR1 is ENHRY and CDR2 SYGVKD.

J is TRBJ2-3 and V is TRBV27, with 8 bases matching TRBD2. Germline-derived CDR1 and CDR2 are MNHEY and SMNVEV (reference sequence). CDR3 size: 16 residues. Unmatched junction bases numbered 7, after V lost 3 bases and J lost 2 bases. The chain's CDR3 is CASSLFAGGPTDTQYF. The CDR3 nucleotides read TGTGCCAGCAGTTTGTTTGCGGGGGGACCCACAGATACGCAGTATTTT.

The rearrangement joins TRBV15 to TRBJ1-1; weak D call: TRBD1 (6 bases). The CDR3 loop spans 15 amino acids. Trimming removed 2 bases from V and 1 base from J, with 11 bases in between. Germline-derived CDR1 and CDR2 are LNHNV and YYDKDF (reference sequence). CDR3 protein: CATSRTTGANTEAFF. In DNA, the CDR3 is TGTGCCACCAGCAGAACGACAGGAGCGAACACTGAAGCTTTCTTT.

The chain combines TRBV5-1 with TRBJ1-2, with a possible D match to TRBD1 (5 bases). Trimming shortened V by 4 bases and J by 8 bases, and 9 bases separated the two germline ends. The CDR3 extends over 11 amino acids. CDR1 and CDR2 from the germline V gene are SGHRS and YFSETQ. CDR3 residues: CASSAGEGYTF. CDR3 DNA: TGCGCCAGCAGCGCGGGGGAGGGCTACACCTTC.

This chain joins TRBV5-1 and TRBJ2-1; the match to TRBD2 covers 7 bases. In germline, CDR1 is SGHRS, CDR2 YFSETQ. This CDR3 has 16 amino acids. After removal of 1 base from V and 8 bases from J, the junction contained 12 bases not matched to a gene. Here the CDR3 reads CASSLRAGVRSDEQFF. CDR3 in DNA: TGCGCCAGCAGCTTGCGGGCGGGGGTGCGAAGCGATGAGCAGTTCTTC. The entire variable domain, with the rest obtained from reference TRBV5-1 and TRBJ2-1, is as follows: KAGVTQTPRYLIKTRGQQVTLSCSPISGHRSVSWYQQTPGQGLQFLFEYFSETQRNKGNFPGRFSGRQFSNSRSEMNVSTLELGDSALYLCASSLRAGVRSDEQFFGPGTRLTVL.

J is TRBJ1-4 and V is TRBV6-5, with TRBD1 identical over 8 bases. Germline CDR1 and CDR2: MNHEY and SVGAGI. Trimming at V came to 5 bases and at J to 7 bases, leaving 9 bases not matched to a gene. The CDR3 spans 15 residues. The DNA of the CDR3 is TGTGCCAGCAGTCAGGATTGGACAGGGACTGAAAAACTGTTTTTT. Its protein product is CASSQDWTGTEKLFF.

This clone was counted between two and nine times. The chain recombines TRBV5-1 with TRBJ1-6; D unresolved. The CDR3 spans 17 residues. Looked up from germline, CDR1 is SGHRS and CDR2 is YFSETQ. V lost 0 bases, J lost 6 bases, and 16 bases lay in between. CDR3 region: CASSLGEAARTNSPLHF. The DNA for the CDR3 is TGCGCCAGCAGCTTGGGCGAGGCAGCGAGAACTAATTCACCCCTCCACTTT.

V and J are TRBV7-3 and TRBJ1-1; TRBD1 is a possible D gene (5 bases). CDR1 SGHTA and CDR2 FQGTGA come from the germline V gene. The CDR3 totals 16 residues. V lost 1 base to trimming and J lost 1 base, with 13 bases between them. CDR3: CASSLRGDPTNTEAFF. Here the CDR3 DNA reads TGTGCCAGCAGCTTAAGGGGGGACCCCACGAACACTGAAGCTTTCTTT.

The rearrangement joins TRBV11-2 to TRBJ1-1, with D maybe TRBD1 (5 bases). This CDR3 is built from 14 residues. V lost 5 bases and J lost 5, with 15 bases in between. The germline gives CDR1 SGHAT, CDR2 FQNNGV. The CDR3 nucleotides read TGTGCCAGCAGCCGTCGGGGGGGGTTAACTGAAGCTTTCTTT. Amino acids: CASSRRGGLTEAFF.